The next 11 T cell receptor beta chains were all read from a single sample in a study of cytomegalovirus exposure and HLA in healthy donors. Use of 60 Vbeta and 13 Jbeta primers characterized the PCR. Sequenced by immunoSEQ multiplex PCR; TCRdb stores in-frame clones only, minus some. The repertoire includes hundreds of thousands of clones, approximately 80% of them detected once, and about 0.58% sits in the top ten. The source material was PBMCs. The receptors here all came from a woman in her 40s in good health and CMV-seronegative.

The V and J genes are TRBV5-4 and TRBJ2-1; the match to TRBD1 covers 9 bases. Germline CDR1 is SGHNT and CDR2 is YYREEE (reference sequence). Germline trimming cut 4 bases from V and 4 bases from J; bases unmatched to any gene: 12. The CDR3 is 17 amino acids. CDR3 amino acids: CASSGIIWGQGYNEQFF. DNA for the CDR3: TGTGCCAGCAGCGGGATTATCTGGGGACAGGGTTACAATGAGCAGTTCTTC. The full variable domain, completed using reference TRBV5-4 and TRBJ2-1, is ETGVTQSPTHLIKTRGQQVTLRCSSQSGHNTVSWYQQALGQGPQFIFQYYREEENGRGNFPPRFSGLQFPNYSSELNVNALELDDSALYLCASSGIIWGQGYNEQFFGPGTRLTVL.

This chain uses TRBV25-1 with TRBJ1-6; maybe TRBD1 (6 bases). The V end was cut by 7 bases, the J end by 10 bases, with 14 bases between. The CDR3 extends over 13 amino acids. Per the germline V gene, CDR1 is MGHDK and CDR2 is SYGVNS. The CDR3 DNA sequence: TGTGCCAGCATGGGCGGGGGGCTGTCACCCCTCCACTTT. This encodes CASMGGGLSPLHF. The full variable domain, in which reference TRBV25-1 and TRBJ1-6 provide the parts outside the CDR3, is EADIYQTPRYLVIGTGKKITLECSQTMGHDKMYWYQQDPGMELHLIHYSYGVNSTEKGDLSSESTVSRIRTEHFPLTLESARPSHTSQYLCASMGGGLSPLHFGNGTRLTVT.

This rearrangement joins TRBV5-1 to TRBJ2-7; the D gene is possibly TRBD1 (6 bases). The CDR3 has 13 amino acids. Germline V lookup: CDR1 SGHRS, CDR2 YFSETQ. V lost 0 bases and J lost 6, with 10 bases in between. The CDR3 reads CASSLEAGAEQYF. Written as DNA, the CDR3 is TGCGCCAGCAGCTTGGAGGCAGGGGCCGAGCAGTACTTC.

The gene calls are TRBV5-4 and TRBJ1-2; D may be TRBD1 (5 bases). The length of the CDR3 is 15 residues. From germline, CDR1 is SGHNT and CDR2 YYREEE (reference sequence). V was clipped by 4 bases and J by 7 bases, with 20 bases between them. The CDR3 spells CASSPPGVGVAGYTF. In DNA, the CDR3 is TGTGCCAGCAGCCCCCCGGGTGTAGGGGTAGCTGGCTACACCTTC.

Worth noting for this clone: The junction departs from the called germline gene at one end, perhaps through a read error. Other DNA sequences of this sample code for an identical CDR3. This chain links TRBV7-9 with TRBJ1-1, with no clear D. This CDR3 comprises 14 residues. Germline V gene data show CDR1 as SEHNR and CDR2 as FQNEAQ (reference sequence). Written as DNA, the CDR3 is TGTGCCAGCAGCTCCCAGGTGTTATACACTGAGGCTTTCTTT. Translation gives CASSSQVLYTEAFF.

The chain couples TRBV10-3 to TRBJ1-1, with a tentative D call TRBD1 (5 bases). This CDR3 has 15 amino acids. Trimming left V 2 bases short and J 6 bases short, with 16 bases between. The germline CDR1 and CDR2 sequences are ENHRY and SYGVKD. The CDR3 DNA reads as TGTGCCATCAGTGAGCCCTCCGCAGGGCCTGCTGAAGCTTTCTTT. Protein: CAISEPSAGPAEAFF.

The chain is built from TRBV5-1 and TRBJ2-5, with 9 nucleotides matching TRBD2. Germline trimming cut 4 bases from V and 4 bases from J; bases unmatched to any gene: 11. CDR3 length: 16 amino acids. Germline V gives CDR1 SGHRS, CDR2 YFSETQ. For the CDR3, the DNA is TGCGCCAGCAGCGTCGCTCCGCGGGGGGGGCGAGAGACCCAGTACTTC. This codes for CASSVAPRGGRETQYF.

The genes are TRBV29-1 and TRBJ2-2; 7 bases map to TRBD2. Per germline, CDR1 SQVTM and CDR2 ANQGSEA. The V gene end was trimmed by 0 bases and the J gene end by 4 bases; junction bases not matched to a gene: 8. The CDR3 covers 16 residues. CDR3 DNA: TGCAGCGTTGAAGAGGGGGGGGTATTGGGCACCGGGGAGCTGTTTTTT. Residues: CSVEEGGVLGTGELFF.

The chain uses TRBV5-8 and TRBJ2-5; TRBD2 is a possible D gene (6 bases). Germline-derived CDR1 and CDR2 are SGHTS and YDEGEE. The V end was cut by 0 bases, the J end by 5 bases, with 11 bases between. The CDR3 totals 14 residues. In nucleotides, the CDR3 is TGTGCCAGCAGCTTGGTCGGGGGTATCGAGACCCAGTACTTC. Protein sequence: CASSLVGGIETQYF.

V is TRBV6-5 and J is TRBJ1-5; D is undetermined. Germline CDR1 MNHEY, CDR2 SVGAGI. Deletions cut 5 bases from V and 5 bases from J, with 13 bases between. This CDR3 spans 14 amino acids. CDR3 sequence reads: CASSGGGLDQPQHF. DNA of the CDR3: TGTGCCAGCAGTGGAGGTGGTTTGGATCAGCCCCAGCATTTT.

The chain combines TRBV28 with TRBJ1-3; D possibly corresponds to TRBD1 (6 bases). Germline V CDR1 and CDR2: MDHEN, SYDVKM. The CDR3 length is 13 residues. The CDR3 DNA reads TGTGCTACGGGGGGGCCCTCTGGAAACACCATATATTTT. Translating gives CATGGPSGNTIYF.